The present entry profiles one T cell receptor (beta chain) with its context. This clone's antigen is unknown. The record has no base qualities; no much larger clone is one base away. Relative to germline, V is missing 1 base and J is missing 0 bases, with 5 bases of the junction outside any gene match. The cysteine opens and the phenylalanine closes a CDR3 of 16 amino acids. Of all the DNA, just the CDR3 is kept, 48 bases in frame from base 1. For CDR1 and CDR2, the germline V gene lists MGHRA and YSYEKL. TCR beta libraries were generated from genomic DNA with the immunoSEQ kit, following the manufacturer's recommendations. To prepare libraries, a first multiplex PCR with proprietary primers was run, followed by a second PCR that added unique barcodes, and a bead cleanup was done after each round. A kit-provided positive control reaction and a negative control reaction were included in every sample batch. The final libraries underwent checking on an Agilent 4200 TapeStation D1000 ScreenTape, volumetric pooling, and quantification by qPCR. Sequencing was performed on an Illumina NextSeq500 using a MidOutput 150-cycle cartridge, with 156 Read1 cycles, 15 Index1 cycles, and the kit custom primers. The pooled library was loaded at about 0.96 pM, and 20% PhiX control was spiked in. The authors' analysis ran thus. Vendor-processed data were analyzed in R, and a clonotype was defined as all T cells sharing the same CDR3 nucleotide sequence. For clone abundance analyses, frequencies were normalized to the 10,000 most abundant clones in each sample. Public T cell clones, which averaged fewer than five per sample, were excluded before analysis. Tumor-enriched and baseline blood-enriched clonotypes were defined by at least a 32-fold difference in abundance between compartments. Clonotypes expanded or contracted between blood time points were identified with a beta-binomial differential abundance model. The Baroni-Urbani and Buser coefficient was used to measure tumor-blood repertoire similarity, and groups were compared with two-tailed Wilcoxon tests in R. The clones in this table, taken by TCRdb from immuneACCESS, are in-frame only. Not every clone is retained; where verified, under half of the shortfall comes from an unresolved V gene, and the cause of the rest is unknown. V, J and clone size derive from that table, while D and trimming were established from the DNA sequence. For this sample the table gives roughly 140,000 clones, of which approximately 88% were detected only once. The ten most abundant clones make up over 10% of the sample.

This entry comes from a study of radiation and T cells in renal cell carcinoma (dated by TCRdb to 2018 to 2021). Broadly, across the study: The samples were drawn from a clinical trial, where primary renal cell carcinomas were treated with 15 Gy of stereotactic body radiation therapy and then removed by nephrectomy 4 weeks afterward. TCR beta sequencing covered around 50 samples in total, comprising some 26 tumors and about 27 peripheral blood samples. Across all 55 or so samples, several million unique CDR3 nucleotide sequences encoding some 3,000,000 unique CDR3 amino acid sequences were identified. The full study reports these points: Top tumor clonotypes rose in blood from baseline to 2 weeks post-radiation, then contracted by 4 weeks, suggesting transient expansion of tumor-resident clones. Tracking of blood repertoire dynamics stopped at about 4 weeks after treatment, with no follow-up past that point. Because the trial had a single-armed design, the trial could not examine how radiation dose or scheduling affected the TCR repertoire. Because no pretreatment tumor biopsies were available, whether clonotypes were present in the tumor at baseline could not be determined.

The intended sense of this specimen's time point label: blood 2 weeks post-SBRT. The sample's treatment or condition label, decoded: 15 Gy SBRT to primary tumor, nephrectomy 4 weeks later. Serial peripheral blood from radiation-treated patients was sampled at baseline, 2 weeks and 4 weeks after SBRT to track tumor-enriched clonotypes. All patients had renal cell carcinoma with clear cell pathology. The QIAamp DNA Blood Mini Kit (Qiagen) was used to prepare genomic DNA for TCR sequencing. The analyses included only samples that passed all quality control checks. The sequence derives from a woman in her fifties or sixties with renal cell carcinoma. This specimen was blood, taken from a patient whose treatment included radiotherapy and nephrectomy. The chain uses TRBV4-1 and TRBJ1-2, and 7 bases in between align with TRBD1. The nucleotide sequence is given as TGCGCCAGCAGCCAAGGGGACAGACCAGCTAACTATGGCTACACCTTC. This is translated as CASSQGDRPANYGYTF.